This is a list of T cell receptor beta chains from one sample in a study of blood T cell repertoires in COVID-19. Assay used: immunoSEQ multiplex PCR; TCRdb lists only in-frame clones, some missing. The repertoire holds 380,000 or so clones, with 89% as singletons. Sequencing used peripheral blood. Every receptor here comes from a man aged 35 to 55 with acute or convalescent COVID-19. The CDR3 runs from the conserved cysteine through the conserved F or W. Each record gives: J gene, D gene, V gene, clone size, CDR3 protein, CDR3 DNA. A D gene is named only where the DNA matches it firmly. Size tells how often a clone was seen (once, few, many) or the class of an expanded clone, and some rows leave it out.

>TRBJ2-5|TRBD2|TRBV18|NA
CASSPLLAGEETQYF
TGTGCCAGCTCACCACTACTAGCGGGGGAAGAGACCCAGTACTTC
>TRBJ1-6|NA|TRBV5-1|NA
CASSRGQYNSPLHF
TGCGCCAGCAGCCGCGGACAGTATAATTCACCCCTCCACTTT
>TRBJ2-7|TRBD1|TRBV27|NA
CASSPDRGGSYEQYF
TGTGCCAGCAGCCCCGACAGGGGGGGTTCCTACGAGCAGTACTTC
>TRBJ2-7|TRBD1|TRBV5-4|few
CASSAPGQGAYEQYF
TGTGCCAGCAGCGCGCCGGGACAGGGGGCCTACGAGCAGTACTTC
>TRBJ2-3|TRBD2|TRBV10-3|NA
CAIRAGGGQARTDTQYF
TGTGCCATCAGAGCGGGGGGGGGACAGGCCCGCACAGATACGCAGTATTTT
>TRBJ1-6|NA|TRBV28|NA
CASSSTSSGFPRSPLHF
TGTGCCAGCAGTTCGACGTCCTCAGGGTTTCCTCGCTCACCCCTCCACTTT
>TRBJ2-1|NA|TRBV6-4|once
CASRDKSRPPGNEQFF
TGTGCCAGTCGGGACAAGAGCCGACCCCCAGGGAATGAGCAGTTCTTC
>TRBJ1-2|NA|TRBV12-3/TRBV12-4|NA
CASSSGIYGYTF
TGTGCCAGCAGTTCCGGGATCTATGGCTACACCTTC
>TRBJ1-1|NA|TRBV11-1|many
CASSLLTGTEAFF
TGTGCCAGCAGCTTGTTAACGGGGACTGAAGCTTTCTTT
>TRBJ1-1|NA|TRBV7-9|NA
CASSSNRERAFF
TGTGCCAGCAGCTCGAACAGGGAGAGGGCTTTCTTT
>TRBJ1-6|NA|TRBV6-1|NA
CASTRVGGNESPLHF
TGTGCCAGCACCCGGGTGGGGGGGAACGAATCACCCCTCCACTTT
>TRBJ2-3|NA|TRBV18|NA
CASSPPRGTSYADTQYF
TGTGCCAGCTCACCCCCCCGAGGGACTTCCTATGCAGATACGCAGTATTTT
>TRBJ2-7|TRBD1|TRBV6-6|NA
CAIHRDRGGEQYF
TGTGCCATTCACCGGGACAGGGGGGGCGAGCAGTACTTC
>TRBJ2-7|TRBD2|TRBV11-3|NA
CASSPGLAGEQYF
TGTGCCAGCAGCCCAGGACTAGCGGGAGAGCAGTACTTC
>TRBJ1-6|NA|TRBV3-1/TRBV3-2|NA
CASRETKQGVIWSPLHF
TGTGCCAGCAGGGAAACGAAACAGGGTGTAATATGGTCACCCCTCCACTTT
>TRBJ2-1|TRBD2|TRBV6-6|NA
CASSYFRGAYNEQFF
TGTGCCAGCAGTTACTTCCGGGGGGCCTACAATGAGCAGTTCTTC
>TRBJ2-5|NA|TRBV28|NA
CASSPEWETQYF
TGTGCCAGCAGCCCCGAGTGGGAGACCCAGTACTTC
>TRBJ1-1|NA|TRBV19|NA
CASSIGGRVFF
TGTGCCAGTAGTATCGGGGGGCGTGTGTTCTTT
>TRBJ2-1|TRBD1|TRBV28|NA
CASRATGSPSYNEQFF
TGTGCCAGCAGGGCGACAGGGAGTCCCTCCTACAATGAGCAGTTCTTC
>TRBJ2-7|NA|TRBV5-5|NA
CASSLSGTYYEQYF
TGTGCCAGCAGCTTGTCCGGGACATACTACGAGCAGTACTTC